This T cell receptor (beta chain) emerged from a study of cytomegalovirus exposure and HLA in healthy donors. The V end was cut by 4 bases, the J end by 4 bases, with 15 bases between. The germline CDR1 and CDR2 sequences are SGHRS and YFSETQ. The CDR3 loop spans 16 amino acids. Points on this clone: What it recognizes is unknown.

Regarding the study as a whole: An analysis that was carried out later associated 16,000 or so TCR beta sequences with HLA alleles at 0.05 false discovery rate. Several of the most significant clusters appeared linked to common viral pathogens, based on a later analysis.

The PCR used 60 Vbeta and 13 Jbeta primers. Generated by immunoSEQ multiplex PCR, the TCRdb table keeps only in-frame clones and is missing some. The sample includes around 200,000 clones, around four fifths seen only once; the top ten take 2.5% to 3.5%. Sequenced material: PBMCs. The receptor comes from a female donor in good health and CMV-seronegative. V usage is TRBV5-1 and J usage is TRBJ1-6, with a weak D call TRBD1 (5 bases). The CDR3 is CASSRRTGDYNSPLHF. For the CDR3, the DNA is TGCGCCAGCAGCCGCCGGACGGGGGATTATAATTCACCCCTCCACTTT. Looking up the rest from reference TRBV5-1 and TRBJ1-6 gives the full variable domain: KAGVTQTPRYLIKTRGQQVTLSCSPISGHRSVSWYQQTPGQGLQFLFEYFSETQRNKGNFPGRFSGRQFSNSRSEMNVSTLELGDSALYLCASSRRTGDYNSPLHFGNGTRLTVT.